These 22 T cell receptor beta chains were all obtained from the same sample, sequenced in a study of shared clonotypes between healthy human individuals. TCRdb's table, derived via immunoSEQ multiplex PCR, lists solely in-frame clones and lacks some. The sample yields hundreds of thousands of clones, around 76% seen once. The specimen was PBMCs. The receptors were gathered from a woman between 40 and 55 years old in good health. Some clones in this sample may be carry-over from other donors' samples.

This clone came up once. The chain uses TRBV9 and TRBJ2-3; 9 nucleotides line up with TRBD1. Trimming took 4 bases from V and 7 from J; bases not matched to a gene: 7. The CDR3 spans 14 residues. Germline CDR1 and CDR2: SGDLS and YYNGEE. The CDR3 here is CASSLRDREYTQYF. The CDR3 bases are TGTGCCAGCAGCCTCCGGGACAGGGAATATACGCAGTATTTT.

The chain has TRBV6-1 and TRBJ1-4; possibly TRBD1 for D (5 bases). The germline V and J ends were trimmed by 9 bases and 10 bases, with 24 bases remaining between them. Germline V gene data show CDR1 as MNHNS and CDR2 as SASEGT. CDR3 length: 15 residues. CDR3 residues: CASTREGLNGGKLFF. For the CDR3, the DNA is TGTGCCAGTACGCGCGAAGGCCTAAATGGGGGAAAACTGTTTTTT.

The gene calls are TRBV9 and TRBJ2-5, with TRBD2 matching 14 bases. This CDR3 is 18 amino acids long. V gave up 3 bases and J gave up 5 bases; unmatched junction bases: 12. Germline CDR1 and CDR2: SGDLS and YYNGEE. This CDR3 reads CASSGSTSGRARGETQYF. The CDR3 coding sequence is TGTGCCAGCAGCGGTTCGACTAGCGGGAGGGCCAGAGGTGAGACCCAGTACTTC.

J is TRBJ2-7 and V is TRBV4-1; D gene uncertain. Germline V lookup: CDR1 MGHRA, CDR2 YSYEKL. CDR3 size: 15 residues. The V end was cut by 1 base, the J end by 0 bases, with 10 bases between. CDR3 protein: CASSQGRSSSYEQYF. The DNA of the CDR3 is TGCGCCAGCAGCCAAGGGCGGTCCAGCTCCTACGAGCAGTACTTC.

The chain has TRBV7-2 and TRBJ1-2, with D unclear. The CDR3 loop spans 14 amino acids. From germline, CDR1 is SGHTA and CDR2 FQGNSA. The V end was cut by 2 bases, the J end by 2 bases, with 9 bases between. The CDR3 region is CASSLILGNYGYTF. CDR3 bases: TGTGCCAGCAGCTTAATACTGGGAAACTATGGCTACACCTTC.

The chain is built from TRBV27 and TRBJ2-5; D is uncertain. The CDR3 spans 15 residues. Trimming left V 0 bases short and J 2 bases short, with 10 bases between. Germline CDR1 MNHEY, CDR2 SMNVEV (reference sequence). The DNA of the CDR3 is TGTGCCAGCAGTTTATCAGGACGGCGACAAGAGACCCAGTACTTC. The encoded protein is CASSLSGRRQETQYF.

This sequence joins TRBV9 and TRBJ2-3, with D unclear. The CDR3 sequence is 15 residues long. From germline, CDR1 is SGDLS and CDR2 YYNGEE. The V gene lost 2 bases and the J gene lost 0 bases, with 10 bases spanning the gap. In DNA, the CDR3 is TGTGCCAGCAGCGTTTCCGTCCTTAGCACAGATACGCAGTATTTT. Translating gives CASSVSVLSTDTQYF.

As concerns this clone: This sample also contains other DNA sequences that code for the same CDR3. The chain has TRBV5-6 and TRBJ1-1, with unresolved D. CDR1 SGHDT and CDR2 YYEEEE come from the germline V gene. The CDR3 extends over 13 amino acids. Trimming removed 4 bases at V and 1 base at J, with 8 bases between. The CDR3 spells CASSLTANTEAFF. The CDR3 DNA sequence: TGTGCCAGCAGCCTTACAGCGAACACTGAAGCTTTCTTT. The full variable domain, rest sourced from reference TRBV5-6 and TRBJ1-1, is DAGVTQSPTHLIKTRGQQVTLRCSPKSGHDTVSWYQQALGQGPQFIFQYYEEEERQRGNFPDRFSGHQFPNYSSELNVNALLLGDSALYLCASSLTANTEAFFGQGTRLTVV.

This clone was picked up a small number of times. The rearrangement uses TRBV5-6 and TRBJ2-5, with D uncertain. This CDR3 is built from 12 residues. V shed 1 base and J shed 0 bases, with 1 base lying between them. Germline V gene lookup returns CDR1 SGHDT and CDR2 YYEEEE. Here the CDR3 DNA reads TGTGCCAGCAGCTTGAACCAAGAGACCCAGTACTTC. It codes for CASSLNQETQYF.

This chain connects TRBV5-1 to TRBJ2-5, with TRBD1 identical over 9 bases. Gene TRBJ2-7 matches the end of the DNA better, so the J call may be wrong. CDR1 is SGHRS, CDR2 YFSETQ, per germline. The CDR3 spans 14 residues. CDR3 in amino acids: CASSSGTGTSEQYF. CDR3 bases: TGCGCCAGCAGCTCCGGGACAGGGACATCCGAGCAGTACTTC.

V usage is TRBV4-1 and J usage is TRBJ1-4; D may be TRBD1 (5 bases). Trimming shortened V by 3 bases and J by 1 base, and 12 bases separated the two germline ends. The CDR3 spans 16 residues. Germline CDR1 reads MGHRA; CDR2 reads YSYEKL. The CDR3, as DNA: TGCGCCAGCAGCCAGTTACCGGGGGTAACTAATGAAAAACTGTTTTTT. This sequence encodes CASSQLPGVTNEKLFF.

The chain couples TRBV9 to TRBJ1-3; D gene unclear. CDR1 SGDLS and CDR2 YYNGEE come from the germline V gene. The CDR3 spans 16 residues. The V gene lost 0 bases and the J gene lost 0 bases, with 10 bases spanning the gap. In DNA, the CDR3 is TGTGCCAGCAGCGTAGATGCGGGAAACTCTGGAAACACCATATATTTT. Protein sequence: CASSVDAGNSGNTIYF.

The V call is TRBV6-1, the J call TRBJ2-3, with 7 bases aligning to TRBD1. After removal of 6 bases from V and 2 bases from J, the junction contained 8 bases not matched to a gene. Germline V CDR1 and CDR2: MNHNS, SASEGT. CDR3 length: 15 amino acids. CDR3 sequence (DNA): TGTGCCAGCAGCCTTAGGACAGGCATCACAGATACGCAGTATTTT. It specifies CASSLRTGITDTQYF.

This rearrangement joins TRBV6-1 to TRBJ2-6; 7 bases match TRBD2. The V gene end was trimmed by 1 base and the J gene end by 3 bases; junction bases not matched to a gene: 3. Germline V lookup: CDR1 MNHNS, CDR2 SASEGT. There are 16 residues in the CDR3. This chain's CDR3 is CASSEGEGGGANVLTF. CDR3 sequence (DNA): TGTGCCAGCAGTGAAGGGGAGGGCGGTGGGGCCAACGTCCTGACTTTC.

In its sample, this clone was seen a few times. The V and J genes are TRBV28 and TRBJ1-4; D call uncertain. The CDR3 totals 13 residues. Trimming stripped 6 bases from V and 0 bases from J, with 5 bases between. From germline, CDR1 is MDHEN and CDR2 SYDVKM. The CDR3 region has the DNA TGTGCCAGCAGAGATGCAACTAATGAAAAACTGTTTTTT. Its protein is CASRDATNEKLFF.

This chain links TRBV5-8 with TRBJ1-4; the D gene is possibly TRBD1 (6 bases). The V gene lost 0 bases and the J gene lost 5 bases, with 11 bases spanning the gap. The CDR3 consists of 15 residues. CDR1 is SGHTS, CDR2 YDEGEE, per germline. This chain's CDR3 is CASSLVVQGNEKLFF. The CDR3 nucleotides read TGTGCCAGCAGCTTGGTTGTACAGGGAAATGAAAAACTGTTTTTT.

This chain links TRBV18 with TRBJ2-1, with 10 nucleotides matching TRBD1. This CDR3 contains 14 residues. The J segment lost 6 bases and the V segment lost 5 bases, leaving 4 bases of the junction unmatched. Germline V lookup: CDR1 KGHSH, CDR2 LQKENI. CDR3 in DNA: TGTGCCAGCTCAATGGGACAGGGGATCAATGAGCAGTTCTTC. This sequence encodes CASSMGQGINEQFF.

This clone was detected a few times. CDR3 nucleotide sequence: TGTGCCAGCAGTTTTGCCGGGGCTAGCGCAACCAATGAGCAGTTCTTC. Residues: CASSFAGASATNEQFF. The chain links TRBV28 to TRBJ2-1; a possible D gene is TRBD2 (6 bases). The CDR3 totals 16 residues. Germline CDR1 reads MDHEN; CDR2 reads SYDVKM. Trimming shortened V by 3 bases and J by 6 bases, and 18 bases separated the two germline ends.

This clone has ten or more counts. For the CDR3, the DNA is TGCGCCAGCAGTGAGACAGGGTTCGAATTATTTAGCAATCAGCCCCAGCATTTT. The encoded protein is CASSETGFELFSNQPQHF. The chain combines TRBV10-2 with TRBJ1-5; TRBD1 is a possible D gene (6 bases). Looked up from germline, CDR1 is WSHSY and CDR2 is SAAADI. Trimming took 2 bases from V and 0 from J, leaving 17 bases between them. The CDR3 is 18 residues long.

The chain is built from TRBV27 and TRBJ1-4; D uncertain. Looked up from germline, CDR1 is MNHEY and CDR2 is SMNVEV (reference sequence). The V gene lost 1 base and the J gene lost 8 bases, with 17 bases spanning the gap. CDR3 length equals 16 residues. Here the CDR3 DNA reads TGTGCCAGCAGTTTATATCGATCAAGAATTGGAGAAAAACTGTTTTTT. Protein product: CASSLYRSRIGEKLFF.

J is TRBJ1-4 and V is TRBV30; 11 nucleotides align to TRBD1. With V trimmed by 2 bases and J by 2 bases, 10 bases remained unmatched. Germline lookup yields CDR1 GTSNPN and CDR2 SVGIG (reference sequence). The CDR3 spans 18 residues. CDR3 bases: TGTGCCTGGAGTCCGGCCGGGACAGGGGGATGGACTAATGAAAAACTGTTTTTT. It translates to CAWSPAGTGGWTNEKLFF.

The chain couples TRBV28 to TRBJ2-7, with a tentative D call TRBD1 (6 bases). This CDR3 comprises 11 residues. V was pared by 7 bases and J by 7 bases, with 11 bases between. Germline V CDR1 and CDR2: MDHEN, SYDVKM. In DNA form, the CDR3 reads TGTGCCAGCACGACAGGAAATGAGCAGTACTTC. The encoded protein is CASTTGNEQYF.